The rows below give T cell receptor beta chains drawn from one sample of a study of CD8+CD57+ T cells in acquired aplastic anemia. TCRdb re-derived calls from the reads in MiXCR, one entry per CDR3 protein. The sample holds 200,000 to 250,000 distinct CDR3 sequences, roughly 57% seen once. Sequencing was done on a sample of sorted CD4+, CD8+, or CD8+CD57+ T cells (not recorded which) from PBMCs. These receptors all come from a human donor in good health. Both conserved end residues are part of each CDR3. The order of the fields is V gene, J gene, D gene, clone size, CDR3 protein, CDR3 DNA. A D gene is named only where the DNA matches it firmly. A clone size is listed for some rows: how often the clone was seen (once, few, many), or a class if it is expanded.

TRBV7-3	TRBJ2-2	.	.	CASSVRDTGELFF	TGTGCCAGCAGCGTCCGAGACACCGGGGAGCTGTTTTTT
TRBV9	TRBJ2-1	.	.	CASTSNGYNEQFF	TGTGCCAGCACTTCAAATGGCTACAATGAGCAGTTCTTC
TRBV7-2	TRBJ2-5	.	.	CASSLGGAGEETQYF	TGTGCCAGCAGCTTAGGGGGGGCAGGGGAAGAGACCCAGTACTTC
TRBV29-1	TRBJ2-1	.	.	CSVGIAAYNEQFF	TGCAGCGTTGGAATAGCGGCCTACAATGAGCAGTTCTTC
TRBV4-2	TRBJ2-5	.	.	CASSPALTSKETQYF	TGTGCCAGCAGCCCTGCCCTAACTAGTAAAGAGACCCAGTACTTC
TRBV11-2	TRBJ2-5	.	.	CASSLSVEQETQYF	TGTGCCAGCAGCTTATCGGTGGAACAAGAGACCCAGTACTTC
TRBV2	TRBJ2-7	TRBD1	.	CASSSGTGHNEQYF	TGTGCCAGCAGTTCCGGGACAGGGCACAATGAGCAGTACTTC
TRBV7-2	TRBJ2-7	TRBD1	.	CASSWTGDAYEQYF	TGTGCCAGCAGCTGGACAGGGGACGCCTACGAGCAGTACTTC
TRBV15	TRBJ2-1	TRBD2	many	CATSRDQAGSNEQFF	TGTGCCACCAGCAGAGATCAAGCGGGGAGCAATGAGCAGTTCTTC
TRBV2	TRBJ1-5	TRBD1	few	CASGTGLNNQPQHF	TGTGCCAGCGGGACAGGATTGAACAATCAGCCCCAGCATTTT
TRBV10-3	TRBJ1-1	TRBD1	few	CAIRGGTGDTEAFF	TGTGCTATCAGGGGGGGGACAGGGGACACTGAAGCTTTCTTT
TRBV6-1	TRBJ2-1	.	.	CASSPELVRQFF	TGTGCCAGCAGTCCGGAGTTAGTCCGGCAGTTCTTC
TRBV12-3/TRBV12-4	TRBJ2-2	TRBD1	.	CASSSANYGQGAAGELFF	TGTGCCAGCAGTTCGGCCAACTATGGACAGGGGGCTGCCGGGGAGCTGTTTTTT
TRBV9	TRBJ2-1	.	.	CAGSQEPVEQFF	TGTGCCGGCAGCCAAGAGCCGGTTGAGCAGTTCTTC
TRBV19	TRBJ1-5	TRBD1	.	CASSSQGEVAQPQHF	TGTGCCAGTAGTTCACAGGGGGAAGTGGCTCAGCCCCAGCATTTT
TRBV7-8	TRBJ2-7	.	few	CASSHGISVHEQYF	TGTGCCAGCAGCCACGGGATCAGCGTGCACGAGCAGTACTTC
TRBV19	TRBJ1-2	.	.	CASSPAGDGLYGYTF	TGTGCCAGTAGCCCCGCCGGGGACGGTCTCTATGGCTACACCTTC
TRBV5-8	TRBJ2-3	.	many	CASSLVGALGTDTQYF	TGTGCCAGCAGCTTGGTGGGAGCCCTGGGCACAGATACGCAGTATTTT
TRBV25-1	TRBJ1-1	TRBD1	.	CASSVAITGATEAFF	TGTGCCAGCAGCGTAGCAATTACAGGGGCCACTGAAGCTTTCTTT
TRBV14	TRBJ1-4	TRBD1	few	CASSQTPDRVVEKLFF	TGTGCCAGCAGCCAAACCCCGGACAGGGTCGTAGAAAAACTGTTTTTT
TRBV7-2	TRBJ1-2	TRBD1	few	CASSSFNQGAAGYTF	TGTGCCAGCAGCTCCTTCAATCAGGGGGCAGCTGGCTACACCTTC
TRBV28	TRBJ2-5	TRBD1	.	CASSLMSENRGKTQYF	TGTGCCAGCAGTTTGATGTCGGAGAACAGGGGAAAGACCCAGTACTTC
TRBV15	TRBJ2-3	TRBD2	.	CATPGLADFTDTQYF	TGTGCCACCCCCGGACTAGCGGATTTCACAGATACGCAGTATTTT
TRBV20-1	TRBJ2-5	.	.	CSATKQAETQYF	TGCAGTGCTACAAAGCAGGCAGAGACCCAGTACTTC
TRBV14	TRBJ2-4	.	.	CASSQGVIGIQYF	TGTGCCAGCAGCCAAGGTGTCATTGGCATTCAGTACTTC
TRBV4-3	TRBJ2-3	.	.	CTSSSVGGGADSQYF	TGCACCAGCAGCTCCGTGGGGGGCGGGGCAGATTCGCAGTATTTT
TRBV20-1	TRBJ1-5	.	.	CSARDLLGASNQPQHF	TGCAGTGCTAGAGATCTATTGGGGGCGAGTAATCAGCCCCAGCATTTT
TRBV12-3/TRBV12-4	TRBJ1-5	.	.	CASSLGSYQPQHF	TGTGCCAGCAGTTTAGGCAGCTATCAGCCCCAGCATTTT
TRBV7-9	TRBJ2-1	.	many	CASRGGSHEQFF	TGTGCCAGCAGGGGGGGTTCCCATGAGCAGTTCTTC
TRBV2	TRBJ2-5	.	few	CASSDPLETSETQYF	TGTGCCAGCAGTGATCCCCTAGAGACAAGTGAGACCCAGTACTTC
TRBV11-2	TRBJ2-7	TRBD2	.	CASSLVSGASYEQYF	TGTGCCAGCAGCTTAGTCAGCGGGGCCTCCTACGAGCAGTACTTC
TRBV20-1	TRBJ1-1	TRBD1	few	CSALGTGNTEAFF	TGCAGTGCTCTTGGGACAGGGAACACTGAAGCTTTCTTT
TRBV5-1	TRBJ2-7	.	.	CASSLFGTETDYEQYF	TGCGCCAGCAGCCTGTTCGGCACTGAAACGGACTACGAGCAGTACTTC
TRBV9	TRBJ2-7	.	.	CASSGQGNPYEQYF	TGTGCCAGCAGCGGGCAGGGGAACCCCTACGAGCAGTACTTC
TRBV20-1	TRBJ2-2	.	.	CSARYLTNTGELFF	TGCAGTGCTAGGTACCTAACGAACACCGGGGAGCTGTTTTTT
TRBV27	TRBJ2-7	.	few	CASSPRESRHEQYF	TGTGCCAGCAGCCCACGGGAGAGTCGCCACGAGCAGTACTTC
TRBV19	TRBJ1-6	TRBD1	.	CASSIGTGVVNSPLHF	TGTGCCAGTAGTATTGGAACAGGGGTGGTGAATTCACCCCTCCACTTT
TRBV2	TRBJ2-1	TRBD2	.	CASNRAGAPYNEQFF	TGTGCCAGCAATCGAGCGGGAGCACCCTACAATGAGCAGTTCTTC
TRBV27	TRBJ2-1	TRBD2	.	CASSRGTSGGGLNEQFF	TGTGCCAGCAGCCGCGGGACTAGCGGGGGGGGCCTCAATGAGCAGTTCTTC
TRBV15	TRBJ1-2	.	.	CATSKGRQGGRYGYTF	TGTGCCACCAGCAAAGGGAGGCAGGGAGGCAGGTATGGCTACACCTTC
TRBV10-3	TRBJ2-1	TRBD2	.	CAISESRGLAGDEQFF	TGTGCCATCAGTGAGTCGAGAGGACTAGCGGGCGATGAGCAGTTCTTC
TRBV5-1	TRBJ2-1	TRBD1	few	CASSGTGSSRGYNEQFF	TGCGCCAGCTCCGGGACAGGGAGCTCTCGTGGATACAATGAGCAGTTCTTC
TRBV24-1	TRBJ2-3	TRBD2	.	CATSGIAGFTDTQYF	TGTGCCACCAGTGGAATAGCGGGATTCACAGATACGCAGTATTTT
TRBV10-2	TRBJ2-1	.	once	CASSEALSSYNKQFF	TGCGCCAGCAGTGAGGCGCTAAGCTCCTACAATAAGCAGTTCTTC
TRBV9	TRBJ2-5	.	.	CASSVAQGQTQYF	TGTGCCAGCAGCGTAGCGCAGGGTCAGACCCAGTACTTC
TRBV19	TRBJ2-1	TRBD2	many	CASGTSGYNEQFF	TGTGCCAGTGGGACTAGCGGTTACAATGAGCAGTTCTTC